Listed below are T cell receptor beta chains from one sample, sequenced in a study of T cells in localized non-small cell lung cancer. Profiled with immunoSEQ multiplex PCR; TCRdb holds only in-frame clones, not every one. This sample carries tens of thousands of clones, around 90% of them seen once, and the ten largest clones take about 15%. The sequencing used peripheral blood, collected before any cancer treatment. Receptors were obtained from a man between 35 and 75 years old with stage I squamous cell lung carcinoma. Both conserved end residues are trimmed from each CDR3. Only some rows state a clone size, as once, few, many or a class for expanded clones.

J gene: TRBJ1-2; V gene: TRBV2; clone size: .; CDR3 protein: ASSVQGSGYT
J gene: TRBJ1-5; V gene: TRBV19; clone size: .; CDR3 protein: ASMGSFNQPQH
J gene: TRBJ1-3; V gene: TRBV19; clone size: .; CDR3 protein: ASKRAAGNTIY
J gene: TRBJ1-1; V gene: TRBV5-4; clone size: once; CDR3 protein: ASSLAQNTEAF
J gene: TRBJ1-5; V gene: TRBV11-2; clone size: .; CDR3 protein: ASSSLGEARHQPQH
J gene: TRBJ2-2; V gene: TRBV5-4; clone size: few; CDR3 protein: ASKRQGAGGELF
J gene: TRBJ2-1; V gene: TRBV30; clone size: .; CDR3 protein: AWSGGLSNEQF
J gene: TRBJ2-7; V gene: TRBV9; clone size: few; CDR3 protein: ASSPRGGRDSYEQY
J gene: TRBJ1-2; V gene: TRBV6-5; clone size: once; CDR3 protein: ASGTEYGYT
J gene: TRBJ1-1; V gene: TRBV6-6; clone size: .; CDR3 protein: ASSGSGAVAEAF
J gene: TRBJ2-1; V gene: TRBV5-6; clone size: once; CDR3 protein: ASSLGGSSYNEQF
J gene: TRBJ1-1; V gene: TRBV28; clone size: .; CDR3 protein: ASLQVNTEAF
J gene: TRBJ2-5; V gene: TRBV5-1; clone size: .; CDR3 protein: ASSLEAGYQETQY
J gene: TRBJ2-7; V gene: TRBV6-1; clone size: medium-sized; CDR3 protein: ASSEGTGPHEQY
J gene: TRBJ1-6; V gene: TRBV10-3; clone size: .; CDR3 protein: AIRDAWGSYNSPLH
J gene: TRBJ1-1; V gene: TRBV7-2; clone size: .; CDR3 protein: ASSVRDRGSRNTEAF
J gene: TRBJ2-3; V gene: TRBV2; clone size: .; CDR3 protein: ASSEIQIKTDTQY
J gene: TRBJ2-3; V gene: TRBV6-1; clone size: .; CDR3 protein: ASSHTDTQY
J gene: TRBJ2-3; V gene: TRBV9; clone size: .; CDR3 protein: ASSVMGAGGRDTQY
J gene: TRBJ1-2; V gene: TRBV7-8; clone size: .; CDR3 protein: ASSLGGNYGYT
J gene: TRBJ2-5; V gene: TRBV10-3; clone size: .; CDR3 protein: AISESRPAGGETQY
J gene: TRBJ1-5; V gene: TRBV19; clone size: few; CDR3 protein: ASSITPNQPQH
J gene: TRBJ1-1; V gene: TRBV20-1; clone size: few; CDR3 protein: RATSNTEAF
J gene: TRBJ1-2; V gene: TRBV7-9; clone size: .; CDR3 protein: ASSLQGYYGYT
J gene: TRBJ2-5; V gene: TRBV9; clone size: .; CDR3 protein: ASSVSGGAFDETQY
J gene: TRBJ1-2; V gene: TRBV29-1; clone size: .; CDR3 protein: SVEGTEGYGYT
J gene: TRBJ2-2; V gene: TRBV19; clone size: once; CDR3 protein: ASSIGQTVGELF
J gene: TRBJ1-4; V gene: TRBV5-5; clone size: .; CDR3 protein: ATRQGSPTNEKLF
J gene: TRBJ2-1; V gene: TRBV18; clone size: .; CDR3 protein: ASSPLSGDAYEQF
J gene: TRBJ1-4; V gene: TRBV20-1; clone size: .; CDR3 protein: SAHINEKLF
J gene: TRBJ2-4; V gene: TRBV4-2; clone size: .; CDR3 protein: ASRGLAKNIQY
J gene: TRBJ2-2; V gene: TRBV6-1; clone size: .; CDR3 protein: ASSNRANTGELF
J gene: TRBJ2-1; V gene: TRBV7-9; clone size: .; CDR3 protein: ASSLRGLAGPSSYNEQF
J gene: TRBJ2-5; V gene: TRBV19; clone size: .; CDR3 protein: ASRTSGGTQETQY
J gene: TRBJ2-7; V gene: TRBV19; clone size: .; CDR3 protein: ASSMSRGGYEQY
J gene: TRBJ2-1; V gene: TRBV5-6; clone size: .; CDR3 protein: ASSLAPGSYNEQF
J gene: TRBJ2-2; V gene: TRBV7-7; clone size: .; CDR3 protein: ASSLDGGTGELF
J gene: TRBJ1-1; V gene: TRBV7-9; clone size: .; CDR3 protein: ASSLSRLNTEAF
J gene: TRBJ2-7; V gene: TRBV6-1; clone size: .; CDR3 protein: AEGGQDFYEQY
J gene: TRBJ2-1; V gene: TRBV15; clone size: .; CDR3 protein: ATGGGSYNEQF
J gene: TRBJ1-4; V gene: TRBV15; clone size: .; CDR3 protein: ATSGGGGRREKLF
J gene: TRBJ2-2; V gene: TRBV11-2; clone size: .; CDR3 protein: ASSLGSQLNTGELF